A selection of T cell receptor beta chains follows, all from one sample in a study of response to subunit inactivated influenza vaccine. TCRdb ran MiXCR on the RT-PCR reads and lists one entry per CDR3 protein. The table shows about half a million distinct CDR3 sequences, with roughly 25% occurring only once. The sample here was CD4+ T cells sorted from PBMCs, taken about 5 days after vaccination. The receptor set was obtained from a man in his fifties or sixties who received an inactivated influenza vaccine. CDR3s include the opening cysteine and the closing phenylalanine or tryptophan. The order of the fields is V gene, clone size, D gene, J gene, CDR3 DNA, CDR3 protein. D genes are given only for firm matches. A clone size is listed for some rows: how often the clone was seen (once, few, many), or a class if it is expanded.

v_call: TRBV14; clone_size: -; d_call: -; j_call: TRBJ2-4; cdr3_nt: TGTGCCAGCAGCCAGCTTGGCGGGATAAACATTCAGTACTTC; cdr3_aa: CASSQLGGINIQYF
v_call: TRBV5-1; clone_size: few; d_call: TRBD1; j_call: TRBJ2-1; cdr3_nt: TGCGCCAGCAGCTTCGACAGGGGGCCCTCTAACCAGTTCTTC; cdr3_aa: CASSFDRGPSNQFF
v_call: TRBV4-3; clone_size: few; d_call: -; j_call: TRBJ2-7; cdr3_nt: TGCGCCAACAGCCAAGATAGGGGGTGGCAGTACTTC; cdr3_aa: CANSQDRGWQYF
v_call: TRBV5-1; clone_size: once; d_call: -; j_call: TRBJ1-1; cdr3_nt: TGCGCCAGCAGCTTTATGAGTCAAGGGGGGACTGAAGCTTTCTTT; cdr3_aa: CASSFMSQGGTEAFF
v_call: TRBV4-2; clone_size: few; d_call: TRBD1; j_call: TRBJ2-7; cdr3_nt: TGTGCCAGCAAGGGAGGACCCGACAGGGGCGAGCAGTACTTC; cdr3_aa: CASKGGPDRGEQYF
v_call: TRBV27; clone_size: few; d_call: TRBD1; j_call: TRBJ1-4; cdr3_nt: TGTGCCAGCAGTTCCCTCGCAGGGGGGCAGAATGAAAAACTGTTTTTT; cdr3_aa: CASSSLAGGQNEKLFF
v_call: TRBV20-1; clone_size: few; d_call: -; j_call: TRBJ1-1; cdr3_nt: TGCAGTGCTAAGGGCCGAGGGGCCACTGAAGCTTTCTTT; cdr3_aa: CSAKGRGATEAFF
v_call: TRBV29-1; clone_size: few; d_call: -; j_call: TRBJ2-7; cdr3_nt: TGCAGCGCCGAAGGGGGGGAACTCTACGAGCAGTACTTC; cdr3_aa: CSAEGGELYEQYF
v_call: TRBV30; clone_size: -; d_call: -; j_call: TRBJ1-1; cdr3_nt: TGTGCCTGGAGTCCGGGACCAGGACGCGGCACTGAAGCTTTCTTT; cdr3_aa: CAWSPGPGRGTEAFF
v_call: TRBV20-1; clone_size: few; d_call: -; j_call: TRBJ2-3; cdr3_nt: TGCAGTGCCCCCCCGGCGGGACCGGGGAGGACAGATACGCAGTATTTT; cdr3_aa: CSAPPAGPGRTDTQYF
v_call: TRBV20-1; clone_size: few; d_call: -; j_call: TRBJ2-7; cdr3_nt: TGCAGTGCTCGACATGGAGTTGACTACGAGCAGTACTTC; cdr3_aa: CSARHGVDYEQYF
v_call: TRBV24-1; clone_size: few; d_call: -; j_call: TRBJ2-6; cdr3_nt: TGTGCCACCAGTGATCCCCGGGCAGAATCCTCTGGGGCCAACGTCCTGACTTTC; cdr3_aa: CATSDPRAESSGANVLTF
v_call: TRBV3-1; clone_size: -; d_call: TRBD1; j_call: TRBJ2-2; cdr3_nt: TGTGCCAGCAGCCGGACAGGGCGCACCGGGGAGCTGTTTTTT; cdr3_aa: CASSRTGRTGELFF
v_call: TRBV10-3; clone_size: -; d_call: -; j_call: TRBJ2-7; cdr3_nt: TGTGCCGCGGGAAGGGGGACAGTGAGCTACGAGCAGTACTTC; cdr3_aa: CAAGRGTVSYEQYF
v_call: TRBV12-3/TRBV12-4; clone_size: few; d_call: -; j_call: TRBJ1-6; cdr3_nt: TGTGCCAGCAGTTCCCGGGAGAATTCACCCCTCCACTTT; cdr3_aa: CASSSRENSPLHF
v_call: TRBV7-3; clone_size: many; d_call: -; j_call: TRBJ2-1; cdr3_nt: TGTGCCAGCAGCTTTGGTCCCTCGCCCGATGAGCAGTTCTTC; cdr3_aa: CASSFGPSPDEQFF
v_call: TRBV20-1; clone_size: -; d_call: -; j_call: TRBJ2-1; cdr3_nt: TGCAGTGCTAGAGATGGGGCGGGGCCCTACAATGAGCAGTTCTTC; cdr3_aa: CSARDGAGPYNEQFF
v_call: TRBV12-3/TRBV12-4; clone_size: few; d_call: -; j_call: TRBJ2-7; cdr3_nt: TGTGCCAGCAGTTTGGGGAGCGGAGGGCTCGAGCAGTACTTC; cdr3_aa: CASSLGSGGLEQYF
v_call: TRBV7-9; clone_size: -; d_call: -; j_call: TRBJ2-5; cdr3_nt: TGTGCCAGCAGCTTAGGGGTTTCAGGGGACGAGACCCAGTACTTC; cdr3_aa: CASSLGVSGDETQYF
v_call: TRBV29-1; clone_size: -; d_call: -; j_call: TRBJ2-3; cdr3_nt: TGCAGCGTTGCCGGACGGAGCACAGATACGCAGTATTTT; cdr3_aa: CSVAGRSTDTQYF
v_call: TRBV2; clone_size: -; d_call: -; j_call: TRBJ2-3; cdr3_nt: TGTGCCAGCACCCCCGGGGCCTCCAGCACAGATACGCAGTATTTT; cdr3_aa: CASTPGASSTDTQYF
v_call: TRBV9; clone_size: -; d_call: TRBD2; j_call: TRBJ2-3; cdr3_nt: TGTGCCAGCAGCGTAGATACTAGCGGGTGGAATACGCAGTATTTT; cdr3_aa: CASSVDTSGWNTQYF
v_call: TRBV12-3/TRBV12-4; clone_size: few; d_call: -; j_call: TRBJ2-1; cdr3_nt: TGTGCCAGCAGTTTTGGGCTAGCGGAGCAGTTCTTC; cdr3_aa: CASSFGLAEQFF